This T cell receptor beta chain was obtained from a study of cytomegalovirus exposure and HLA in healthy donors. General observations from the study: According to an earlier analysis, most TCR beta V segments yielded productive rearrangements about 87% or about 30% of the time. The classifier was said to identify cytomegalovirus status with high specificity and sensitivity.

V was pared by 5 bases and J by 1 base, with 11 bases between. Germline CDR1 is SQVTM and CDR2 is ANQGSEA. This CDR3 comprises 14 residues. Primers included in the PCR were 60 Vbeta and 13 Jbeta primers. Profiling relied on immunoSEQ multiplex PCR, and the TCRdb table lists in-frame clones only, not all of them. The sample lists about 170,000 clones, 70% to 80% occurring once. This clone was seen more than once but under ten times. Its target is not known. The sample taken for sequencing was PBMCs. The TCR originated in a female donor in good health and CMV-seronegative. V usage is TRBV29-1 and J usage is TRBJ2-2, with D possibly matching TRBD2 (6 bases). The CDR3 is CSVLGGKNTGELFF. CDR3 sequence (DNA): TGCAGCGTTTTGGGAGGAAAGAACACCGGGGAGCTGTTTTTT.